This entry is about one T cell receptor beta chain. PCR employed 60 Vbeta and 13 Jbeta primers. The assay was immunoSEQ multiplex PCR, and TCRdb's table has in-frame clones only and misses some. Seen here are some 120,000 clones, over 70% observed once, and the top ten hold under 3.5%. Germline CDR1 reads MNHEY; CDR2 reads SMNVEV (reference sequence). The CDR3 consists of 15 residues. Trimming stripped 3 bases from V and 3 bases from J, with 12 bases between. The sample belongs to a study of cytomegalovirus exposure and HLA in healthy donors. This sequence was found in a man between 25 and 39 years old in good health and CMV-seronegative. Sequenced material: PBMCs. The gene calls are TRBV27 and TRBJ2-1; D ambiguous. CDR3 bases: TGTGCCAGCAGTTTCGAGGAGCCCTACTACAATGAGCAGTTCTTC. Its translation: CASSFEEPYYNEQFF.